This T cell receptor (beta chain) was sequenced for a study of cytomegalovirus exposure and HLA in healthy donors. Study-wide results and caveats: The study labeled 180 or so TCR beta chains cytomegalovirus-associated. Three CMV-associated chains were confirmed in vitro to be specific for CMV antigens.

The CDR3 extends over 15 amino acids. J gave up 8 bases and V 4 bases, and 9 bases lay outside the gene matches. From germline, CDR1 is SGHRS and CDR2 YFSETQ. In regard to this clone: Its antigen is still unknown.

The protocol was immunoSEQ multiplex PCR, while the TCRdb copy is restricted to in-frame clones and leaves out a portion. This table holds tens of thousands of clones, around 90% found once. It was the roughly 130-subject validation cohort, separate from the approximately 700-subject first cohort, to which the donors belonged. This chain joins TRBV5-1 and TRBJ2-1; 10 bases line up with TRBD2. The sequenced sample was PBMCs. The TCR was taken from a woman in her twenties or thirties in good health and CMV-seronegative. This CDR3 reads CASSATSGTVDEQFF. The CDR3 nucleotides read TGCGCCAGCAGCGCTACTAGCGGGACGGTCGATGAGCAGTTCTTC.